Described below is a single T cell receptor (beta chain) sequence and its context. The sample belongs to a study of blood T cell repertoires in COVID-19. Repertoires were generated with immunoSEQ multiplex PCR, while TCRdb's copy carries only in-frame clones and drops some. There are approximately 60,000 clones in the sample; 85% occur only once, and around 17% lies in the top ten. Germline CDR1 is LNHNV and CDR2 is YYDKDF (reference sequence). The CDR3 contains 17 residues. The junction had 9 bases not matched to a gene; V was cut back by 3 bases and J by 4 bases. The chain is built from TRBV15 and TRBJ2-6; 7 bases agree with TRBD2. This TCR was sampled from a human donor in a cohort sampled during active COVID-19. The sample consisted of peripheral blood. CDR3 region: CATSSGREEAGANVLTF. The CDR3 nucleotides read TGTGCCACCAGCAGTGGACGGGAGGAAGCCGGGGCCAACGTCCTGACTTTC.